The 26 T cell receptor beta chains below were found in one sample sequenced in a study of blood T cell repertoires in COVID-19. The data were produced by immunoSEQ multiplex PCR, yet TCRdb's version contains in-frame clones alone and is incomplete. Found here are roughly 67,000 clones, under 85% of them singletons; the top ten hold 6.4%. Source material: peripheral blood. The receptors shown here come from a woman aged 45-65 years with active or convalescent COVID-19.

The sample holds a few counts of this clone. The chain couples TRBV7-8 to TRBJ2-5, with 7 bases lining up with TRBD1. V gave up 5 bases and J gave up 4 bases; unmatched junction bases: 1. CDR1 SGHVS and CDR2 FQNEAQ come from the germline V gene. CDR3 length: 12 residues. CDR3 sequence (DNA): TGTGCCAGCAGCCGACAGGGAGAGACCCAGTACTTC. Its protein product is CASSRQGETQYF.

CDR3 nucleotide sequence: TGTGCCTGGGGGGGACTAGCGGGAGAGGTGGGCACCGGGGAGCTGTTTTTT. Translating it yields CAWGGLAGEVGTGELFF. The rearrangement joins TRBV30 to TRBJ2-2; 14 bases are shared with TRBD2. Germline trimming cut 5 bases from V and 4 bases from J; bases unmatched to any gene: 9. Germline V gene lookup returns CDR1 GTSNPN and CDR2 SVGIG (reference sequence). The CDR3 length is 17 residues.

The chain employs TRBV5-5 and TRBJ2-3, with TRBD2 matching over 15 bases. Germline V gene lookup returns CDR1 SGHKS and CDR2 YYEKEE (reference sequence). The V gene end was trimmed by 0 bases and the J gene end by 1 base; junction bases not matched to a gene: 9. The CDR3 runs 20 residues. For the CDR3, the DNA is TGTGCCAGCAGCTTGGGCTCCGGGACTAGCGGGAGGTTGCGCACAGATACGCAGTATTTT. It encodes CASSLGSGTSGRLRTDTQYF.

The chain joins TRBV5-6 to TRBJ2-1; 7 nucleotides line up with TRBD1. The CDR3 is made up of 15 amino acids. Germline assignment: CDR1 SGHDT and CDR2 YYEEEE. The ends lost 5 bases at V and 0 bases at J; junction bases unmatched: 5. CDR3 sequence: CASRHRQGSYNEQFF. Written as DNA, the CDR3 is TGTGCCAGCAGACATAGACAGGGCTCCTACAATGAGCAGTTCTTC.

The CDR3 region has the DNA TGTGCCACTGAGAACGATCCACGTCAGCCCCAGCATTTT. Protein product: CATENDPRQPQHF. The V and J genes are TRBV19 and TRBJ1-5; D ambiguous. Germline lookup yields CDR1 LNHDA and CDR2 SQIVND (reference sequence). The CDR3 spans 13 residues. Trimming left V 10 bases short and J 6 bases short, with 16 bases between.

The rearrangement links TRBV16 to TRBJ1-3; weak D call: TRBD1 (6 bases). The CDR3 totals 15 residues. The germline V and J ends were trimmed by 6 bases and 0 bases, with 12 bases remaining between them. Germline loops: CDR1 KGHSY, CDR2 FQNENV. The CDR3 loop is CASSQQGRSGNTIYF. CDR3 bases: TGTGCCAGCAGTCAACAGGGCCGCTCTGGAAACACCATATATTTT.

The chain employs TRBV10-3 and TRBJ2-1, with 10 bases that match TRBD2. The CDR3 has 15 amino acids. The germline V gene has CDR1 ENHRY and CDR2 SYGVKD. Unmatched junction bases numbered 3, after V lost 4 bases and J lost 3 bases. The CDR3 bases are TGTGCCATCAGTGGTAGCGGGGGGTTCTACAATGAGCAGTTCTTC. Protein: CAISGSGGFYNEQFF.

The CDR3 DNA follows: TGTGCCAGCAGCGTAGGTTGGCGGAGCAATGAGCAGTTCTTC. Translation: CASSVGWRSNEQFF. This chain joins TRBV9 and TRBJ2-1; no reliable D call. The CDR3 runs to 14 residues. V gave up 0 bases and J gave up 6 bases, with 10 bases separating them. The germline CDR1 and CDR2 sequences are SGDLS and YYNGEE.

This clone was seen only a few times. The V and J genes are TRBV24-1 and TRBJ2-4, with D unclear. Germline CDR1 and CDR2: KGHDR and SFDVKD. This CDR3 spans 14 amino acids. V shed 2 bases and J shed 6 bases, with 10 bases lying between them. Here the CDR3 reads CATSDSQVLNIQYF. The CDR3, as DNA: TGTGCCACCAGTGATTCTCAGGTCCTAAACATTCAGTACTTC.

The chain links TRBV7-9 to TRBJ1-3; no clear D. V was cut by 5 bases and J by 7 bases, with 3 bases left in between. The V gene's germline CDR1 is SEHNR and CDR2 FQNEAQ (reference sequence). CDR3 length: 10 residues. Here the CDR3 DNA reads TGTGCCAGCAGCAGCAACACCATATATTTT. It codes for CASSSNTIYF.

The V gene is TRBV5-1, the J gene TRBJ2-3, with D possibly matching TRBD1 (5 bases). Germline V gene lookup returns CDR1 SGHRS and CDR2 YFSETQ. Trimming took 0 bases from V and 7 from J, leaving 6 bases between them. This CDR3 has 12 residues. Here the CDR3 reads CASSLEGHTQYF. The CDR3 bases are TGCGCCAGCAGCTTGGAGGGGCATACGCAGTATTTT.

Here the CDR3 DNA reads TGCAGCGTCCACGTAGGGACTAGCGGGAGCGAGTTCTTC. As protein: CSVHVGTSGSEFF. The J gene is TRBJ2-1, the V gene TRBV29-1, with 14 bases fitting TRBD2. Losses at the gene ends were 6 bases for V and 14 bases for J; bases not matched to a gene: 9. The CDR3 length is 13 residues. Germline values: CDR1 SQVTM, CDR2 ANQGSEA.

In DNA, the CDR3 is TGTGCCAGCAGCTCATCCGGGACTAGCCCCCCAGATACGCAGTATTTT. Translation: CASSSSGTSPPDTQYF. The chain couples TRBV7-2 to TRBJ2-3; TRBD2 aligns across 9 bases. Per the germline V gene, CDR1 is SGHTA and CDR2 is FQGNSA. The junction had 9 bases not matched to a gene; V was cut back by 4 bases and J by 4 bases. The CDR3 loop spans 16 amino acids.

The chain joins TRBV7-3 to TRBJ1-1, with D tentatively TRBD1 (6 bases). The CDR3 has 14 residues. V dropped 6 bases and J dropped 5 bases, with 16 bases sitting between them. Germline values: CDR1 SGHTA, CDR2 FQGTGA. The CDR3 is CASSISGGGTEAFF. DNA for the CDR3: TGTGCCAGCAGTATCTCGGGGGGCGGAACTGAAGCTTTCTTT.

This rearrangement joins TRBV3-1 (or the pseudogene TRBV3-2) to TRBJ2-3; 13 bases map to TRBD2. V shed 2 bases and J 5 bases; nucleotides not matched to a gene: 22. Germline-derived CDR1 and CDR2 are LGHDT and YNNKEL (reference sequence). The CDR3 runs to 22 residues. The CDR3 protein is CASSQCPWGTSGRVVVGDTQYF. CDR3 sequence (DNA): TGTGCCAGCAGCCAATGCCCCTGGGGAACTAGCGGGAGGGTTGTGGTAGGAGATACGCAGTATTTT.

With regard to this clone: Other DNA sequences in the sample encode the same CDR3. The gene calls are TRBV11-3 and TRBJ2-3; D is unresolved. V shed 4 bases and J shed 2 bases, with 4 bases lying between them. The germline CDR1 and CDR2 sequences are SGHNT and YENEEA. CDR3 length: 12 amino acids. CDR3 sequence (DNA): TGTGCCAGCAGCTCCCACACAGATACGCAGTATTTT. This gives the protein CASSSHTDTQYF.

In DNA, the CDR3 is TGCGCCAGCAGCTTGGGACGAGGGTATTATGGCTACACCTTC. Amino acid sequence: CASSLGRGYYGYTF. The gene calls are TRBV5-1 and TRBJ1-2; D is uncertain. CDR3 length: 14 amino acids. Trimming took 0 bases from V and 5 from J, leaving 11 bases between them. CDR1 SGHRS and CDR2 YFSETQ come from the germline V gene.

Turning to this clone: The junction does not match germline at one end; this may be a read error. CDR3 residues: CTSSLAKGGRRNTEAFF. CDR3 DNA: TGTACCAGCAGCTTAGCCAAGGGAGGGAGGAGGAACACTGAAGCTTTCTTT. The chain is built from TRBV11-2 and TRBJ1-1, with D unclear. Germline lookup yields CDR1 SGHAT and CDR2 FQNNGV. CDR3 length: 17 amino acids.

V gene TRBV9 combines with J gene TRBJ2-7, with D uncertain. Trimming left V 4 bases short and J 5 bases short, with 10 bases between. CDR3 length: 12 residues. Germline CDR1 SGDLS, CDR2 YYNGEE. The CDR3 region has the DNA TGTGCCAGCAGCCCGAGATCGGACGAGCAGTACTTC. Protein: CASSPRSDEQYF.

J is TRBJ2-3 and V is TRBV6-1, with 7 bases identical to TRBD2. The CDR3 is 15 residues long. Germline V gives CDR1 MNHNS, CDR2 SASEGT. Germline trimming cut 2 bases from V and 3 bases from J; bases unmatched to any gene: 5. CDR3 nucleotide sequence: TGTGCCAGCAGTGAATTATGGGGGGGTACAGATACGCAGTATTTT. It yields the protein CASSELWGGTDTQYF.

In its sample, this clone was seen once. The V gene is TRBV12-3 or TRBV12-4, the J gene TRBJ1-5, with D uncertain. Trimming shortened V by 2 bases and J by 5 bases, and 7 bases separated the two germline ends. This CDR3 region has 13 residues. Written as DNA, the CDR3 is TGTGCCAGCAGTTTAAAAGGAGATCAGCCCCAGCATTTT. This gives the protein CASSLKGDQPQHF.

The CDR3 DNA follows: TGTGCCAGCAGTTCTTTGGGCGGGAGGGCTTACAATGAGCAGTTCTTC. This translates into CASSSLGGRAYNEQFF. The V call is TRBV6-6, the J call TRBJ2-1; TRBD2 matches 9 bases. CDR3 size: 16 residues. V dropped 4 bases and J dropped 4; count of bases not matched to a gene: 8. CDR1 is MNHNY and CDR2 is SVGAGI in the germline V gene (reference sequence).

The DNA of the CDR3 is TGTGCCAGCAGCTTAAGGACTAGCGGATTCCAAGAGACCCAGTACTTC. It is translated as CASSLRTSGFQETQYF. This chain joins TRBV7-2 and TRBJ2-5; 10 bases are a match to TRBD2. This CDR3 contains 16 residues. Losses at the gene ends were 2 bases for V and 1 base for J; bases not matched to a gene: 4. The germline V gene encodes CDR1 SGHTA and CDR2 FQGNSA.

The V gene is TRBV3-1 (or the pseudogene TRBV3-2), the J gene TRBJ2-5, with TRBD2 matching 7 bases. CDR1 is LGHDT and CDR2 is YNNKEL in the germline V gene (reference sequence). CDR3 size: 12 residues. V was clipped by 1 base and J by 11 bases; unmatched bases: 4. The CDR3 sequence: CASSQGPGLQYF. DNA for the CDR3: TGTGCCAGCAGCCAAGGACCGGGACTACAGTACTTC.

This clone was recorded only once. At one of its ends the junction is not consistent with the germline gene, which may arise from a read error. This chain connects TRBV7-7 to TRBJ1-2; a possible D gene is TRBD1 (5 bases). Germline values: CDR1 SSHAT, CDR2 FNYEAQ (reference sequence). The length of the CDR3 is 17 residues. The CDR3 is CASSLDRHRPANYGYTF. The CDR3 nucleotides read TGTGCTAGCAGCTTAGACAGACACCGCCCAGCTAACTATGGCTACACCTTC. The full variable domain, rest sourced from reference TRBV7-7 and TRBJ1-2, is GAGVSQSPRYKVTKRGQDVTLRCDPISSHATLYWYQQALGQGPEFLTYFNYEAQPDKSGLPSDRFSAERPEGSISTLTIQRTEQRDSAMYRCASSLDRHRPANYGYTFGSGTRLTVV.

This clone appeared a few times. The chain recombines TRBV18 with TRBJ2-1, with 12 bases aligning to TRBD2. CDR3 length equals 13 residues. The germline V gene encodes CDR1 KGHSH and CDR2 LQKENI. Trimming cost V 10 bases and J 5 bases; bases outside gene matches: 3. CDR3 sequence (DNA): TGTGCCACCGGACTAGCGGGGAACAATGAGCAGTTCTTC. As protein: CATGLAGNNEQFF.